These 21 T cell receptor beta chains were all obtained from the same sample, sequenced in a study of cytomegalovirus exposure and HLA in healthy donors. Clones were read by immunoSEQ multiplex PCR, and TCRdb kept only the in-frame ones, dropping some. Here the sample spans about 98,000 clones, roughly 87% being singletons. Input material: PBMCs. Receptors originate from a man younger than 30 in good health and CMV-seropositive.

This chain links TRBV11-3 with TRBJ2-1; D call uncertain. Germline CDR1 is SGHNT and CDR2 is YENEEA. The CDR3 is 15 residues long. With 0 bases removed from V and 6 bases from J, the gap between germline ends came to 12 bases. CDR3 coding DNA: TGTGCCAGCAGCTTAGATCTCGGTCTAACCAATGAGCAGTTCTTC. Translation gives CASSLDLGLTNEQFF.

Worth noting for this clone: Other nucleotide sequences from this sample produce the same CDR3. The chain employs TRBV19 and TRBJ2-1; 11 bases agree with TRBD2. The J segment lost 4 bases and the V segment lost 6 bases, leaving 5 bases of the junction unmatched. Germline-derived CDR1 and CDR2 are LNHDA and SQIVND (reference sequence). CDR3 length: 15 amino acids. Here the CDR3 DNA reads TGTGCCAGTAGCAAGACTAGCGGGGATTACAATGAGCAGTTCTTC. Translation: CASSKTSGDYNEQFF.

V gene TRBV6-6 combines with J gene TRBJ1-4; tentatively, D is TRBD1 (5 bases). The CDR3 extends over 13 amino acids. Germline V gene data show CDR1 as MNHNY and CDR2 as SVGAGI (reference sequence). Trimming left V 7 bases short and J 4 bases short, with 10 bases between. The CDR3 DNA reads TGTGCCAGCAACCAAGGGGTTAATGAAAAACTGTTTTTT. It encodes CASNQGVNEKLFF.

There are a few counts of this clone. The genes are TRBV9 and TRBJ1-2, with 9 nucleotides matching TRBD1. The CDR3 sequence is 16 residues long. Looked up from germline, CDR1 is SGDLS and CDR2 is YYNGEE. V shed 4 bases and J 4 bases; nucleotides not matched to a gene: 11. CDR3 sequence reads: CASSPTTGGHIYGYTF. The CDR3 DNA reads TGTGCCAGCAGCCCAACGACAGGGGGGCATATCTATGGCTACACCTTC.

The chain recombines TRBV6-1 with TRBJ2-7; no definite D call. Deletions cut 0 bases from V and 3 bases from J, with 12 bases between. CDR3 length: 15 residues. From germline, CDR1 is MNHNS and CDR2 SASEGT. CDR3 in amino acids: CASSEAIPGIYEQYF. The DNA for the CDR3 is TGTGCCAGCAGTGAAGCGATTCCAGGCATCTACGAGCAGTACTTC.

CDR3 DNA sequence: TGTGCCAGCAGTATCTCGGGGGAGACCCAGTACTTC. It codes for CASSISGETQYF. The chain has TRBV28 and TRBJ2-5, with D perhaps matching TRBD2 (5 bases). Germline-derived CDR1 and CDR2 are MDHEN and SYDVKM. The CDR3 totals 12 residues. Trimming pared 5 bases from V and 5 bases from J, leaving 9 bases between. Supplemented by reference TRBV28 and TRBJ2-5, the full variable domain reads DVKVTQSSRYLVKRTGEKVFLECVQDMDHENMFWYRQDPGLGLRLIYFSYDVKMKEKGDIPEGYSVSREKKERFSLILESASTNQTSMYLCASSISGETQYFGPGTRLLVL.

V and J are TRBV19 and TRBJ1-5, with no clear D. The V gene lost 1 base and the J gene lost 5 bases, with 21 bases spanning the gap. Germline V CDR1 and CDR2: LNHDA, SQIVND (reference sequence). The CDR3 is 18 residues long. CDR3 loop: CASSIGGLGIPGDQPQHF. The CDR3 nucleotides are TGTGCCAGTAGTATAGGAGGGTTGGGCATCCCCGGTGATCAGCCCCAGCATTTT.

The chain employs TRBV11-2 and TRBJ2-7, with 11 nucleotides matching TRBD2. CDR1 and CDR2 from the germline V gene are SGHAT and FQNNGV. The V and J ends lost 4 bases and 3 bases, in that order; junction bases with no gene match: 5. The CDR3 has 15 residues. The CDR3 region has the DNA TGTGCCAGCAGCTCCGGGACTAGCGGATACTACGAGCAGTACTTC. This encodes CASSSGTSGYYEQYF. The full variable domain, completed using reference TRBV11-2 and TRBJ2-7, is EAGVAQSPRYKIIEKRQSVAFWCNPISGHATLYWYQQILGQGPKLLIQFQNNGVVDDSQLPKDRFSAERLKGVDSTLKIQPAKLEDSAVYLCASSSGTSGYYEQYFGPGTRLTVT.

This clone was seen once. The rearrangement links TRBV9 to TRBJ2-1, with 7 positions matching TRBD2. J was trimmed by 5 bases and V by 0 bases; bases with no gene match: 5. CDR3 length: 15 amino acids. From germline, CDR1 is SGDLS and CDR2 YYNGEE. DNA of the CDR3: TGTGCCAGCAGCGTAGCACTAGCGTCGCACAATGAGCAGTTCTTC. It specifies CASSVALASHNEQFF.

V gene TRBV7-8 combines with J gene TRBJ1-4; no definite D call. CDR1 and CDR2 (germline): SGHVS, FQNEAQ. V lost 3 bases, J lost 7 bases, and 12 bases lay in between. The CDR3 spans 14 residues. The CDR3 loop is CASSFPGLSEKLFF. CDR3 nucleotides: TGTGCCAGCAGCTTCCCGGGGTTGTCTGAAAAACTGTTTTTT.

This rearrangement joins TRBV5-6 to TRBJ2-5, with 12 bases fitting TRBD2. CDR1 is SGHDT and CDR2 is YYEEEE in the germline V gene. The V gene end was trimmed by 5 bases and the J gene end by 5 bases; junction bases not matched to a gene: 1. The CDR3 extends over 13 amino acids. CDR3 nucleotide sequence: TGTGCCAGCAGGGGGACTAGCGGGGAGACCCAGTACTTC. Translation gives CASRGTSGETQYF.

V is TRBV19 and J is TRBJ1-1; a weak D match, TRBD1 (6 bases). The germline V gene has CDR1 LNHDA and CDR2 SQIVND (reference sequence). The CDR3 sequence is 14 residues long. V was trimmed by 8 bases and J by 4 bases, leaving 17 bases between them. The CDR3 reads CASHAGGWVTEAFF. Here the CDR3 DNA reads TGTGCCAGTCATGCGGGGGGCTGGGTCACTGAAGCTTTCTTT.

The V gene is TRBV7-8, the J gene TRBJ2-5; D may be TRBD2 (7 bases). Germline V gives CDR1 SGHVS, CDR2 FQNEAQ. Deletions cut 3 bases from V and 7 bases from J, with 21 bases between. CDR3 length: 16 residues. The CDR3 region has the DNA TGTGCCAGCAGCTTCGAAGGGGGGGGAGCTTCGGGGACCCAGTACTTC. It yields the protein CASSFEGGGASGTQYF.

The CDR3 bases are TGTGCCAGCAGTGCGAAGGGACAGGGATTCTATGGCTACACCTTC. Translation: CASSAKGQGFYGYTF. This sequence joins TRBV2 and TRBJ1-2; 9 bases fit TRBD1. Trimming cost V 4 bases and J 4 bases; bases outside gene matches: 7. Germline values: CDR1 SNHLY, CDR2 FYNNEI. This CDR3 spans 15 amino acids. Filled out from reference TRBV2 and TRBJ1-2, the complete variable domain reads EPEVTQTPSHQVTQMGQEVILRCVPISNHLYFYWYRQILGQKVEFLVSFYNNEISEKSEIFDDQFSVERPDGSNFTLKIRSTKLEDSAMYFCASSAKGQGFYGYTFGSGTRLTVV.

The rearrangement uses TRBV20-1 and TRBJ1-1; a weak D match, TRBD1 (5 bases). The V gene's germline CDR1 is DFQATT and CDR2 SNEGSKA (reference sequence). The CDR3 runs 11 residues. Trimming took 0 bases from V and 7 from J, leaving 6 bases between them. Here the CDR3 reads CSARDDSEAFF. CDR3 nucleotide sequence: TGCAGTGCTAGAGACGACAGTGAAGCTTTCTTT.

This chain connects TRBV2 to TRBJ2-3; 13 nucleotides line up with TRBD2. V shed 6 bases and J 6 bases; nucleotides not matched to a gene: 15. From germline, CDR1 is SNHLY and CDR2 FYNNEI. The CDR3 has 18 residues. Here the CDR3 reads CASRASEGTSGERDTQYF. In DNA form, the CDR3 reads TGTGCCAGCAGGGCTTCCGAGGGGACTAGCGGGGAAAGGGATACGCAGTATTTT.

This clone has just a few counts. This chain uses TRBV6-5 with TRBJ1-3; tentative D call: TRBD1 (5 bases). V was cut by 6 bases and J by 6 bases, with 9 bases left in between. Germline CDR1 reads MNHEY; CDR2 reads SVGAGI. This CDR3 comprises 12 residues. The CDR3 DNA reads as TGTGCCAGCAGGGGGCTGGAAAACACCATATATTTT. As protein: CASRGLENTIYF.

The chain has TRBV7-2 and TRBJ1-6; D is unresolved. This CDR3 is 15 amino acids long. Trimming pared 1 base from V and 8 bases from J, leaving 12 bases between. Germline loops: CDR1 SGHTA, CDR2 FQGNSA. This CDR3 is CASSLVVGRDSPLHF. The CDR3 coding sequence is TGTGCCAGCAGCTTAGTGGTCGGTAGAGATTCACCCCTCCACTTT.

The gene calls are TRBV11-2 and TRBJ2-7; D ambiguous. This CDR3 has 12 residues. CDR1 SGHAT and CDR2 FQNNGV come from the germline V gene. Trimming cost V 2 bases and J 6 bases, with 8 bases left between them. CDR3 bases: TGTGCCAGCAGCTTAATCTCGGGCGAGCAGTACTTC. This encodes CASSLISGEQYF.

The rearrangement uses TRBV7-3 and TRBJ2-2; D perhaps matches TRBD2 (6 bases). This CDR3 has 15 amino acids. Germline V gene data show CDR1 as SGHTA and CDR2 as FQGTGA. Trimming removed 5 bases at V and 5 bases at J, with 15 bases between. The DNA for the CDR3 is TGTGCCAGCAGCCTGCTGGGGGGTGGGACCGGGGAGCTGTTTTTT. Its translation: CASSLLGGGTGELFF.

The chain uses TRBV12-2 and TRBJ2-5; TRBD1 is the table's D call, not checked against the DNA. TRBV12-2 is a recognized pseudogene. The CDR3 contains 14 residues. In DNA form, the CDR3 reads TGTGCAAGTCGCTCAAGACAGGGTTTTGAGACCCAGTACTTC. This encodes CASRSRQGFETQYF.